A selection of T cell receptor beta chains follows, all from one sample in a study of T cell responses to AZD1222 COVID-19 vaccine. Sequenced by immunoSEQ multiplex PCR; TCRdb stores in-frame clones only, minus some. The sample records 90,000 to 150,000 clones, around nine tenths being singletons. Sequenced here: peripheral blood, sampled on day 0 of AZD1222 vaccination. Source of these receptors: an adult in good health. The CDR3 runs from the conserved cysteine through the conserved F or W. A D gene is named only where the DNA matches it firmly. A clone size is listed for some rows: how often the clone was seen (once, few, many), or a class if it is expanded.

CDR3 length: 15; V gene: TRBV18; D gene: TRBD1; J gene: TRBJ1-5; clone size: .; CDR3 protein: CASSSRDRGSQPQHF; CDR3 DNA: TGTGCCAGCTCATCCCGGGACAGGGGTAGTCAGCCCCAGCATTTT
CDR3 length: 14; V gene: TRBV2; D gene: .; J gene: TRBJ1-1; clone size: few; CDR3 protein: CASSELAGNTEAFF; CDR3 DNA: TGTGCCAGCAGTGAACTTGCGGGAAACACTGAAGCTTTCTTT
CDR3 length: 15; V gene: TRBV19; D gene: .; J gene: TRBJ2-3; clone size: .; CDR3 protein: CASSSTTRGTDTQYF; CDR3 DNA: TGTGCCAGTAGTAGCACGACAAGGGGCACAGATACGCAGTATTTT
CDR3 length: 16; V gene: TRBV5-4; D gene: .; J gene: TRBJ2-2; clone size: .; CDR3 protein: CASRLTLGGPTGELFF; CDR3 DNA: TGTGCCAGCCGACTCACCCTTGGGGGCCCCACCGGGGAGCTGTTTTTT
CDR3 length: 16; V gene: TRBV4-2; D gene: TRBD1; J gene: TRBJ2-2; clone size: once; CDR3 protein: CASSLDRGDYAGELFF; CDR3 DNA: TGTGCCAGCAGTCTAGACAGGGGGGACTACGCCGGGGAGCTGTTTTTT
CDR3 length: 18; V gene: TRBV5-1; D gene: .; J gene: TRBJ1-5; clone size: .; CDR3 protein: CASSLLGLDEIGNQPQHF; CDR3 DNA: TGCGCCAGCAGCCTTCTAGGACTAGACGAGATCGGCAATCAGCCCCAGCATTTT
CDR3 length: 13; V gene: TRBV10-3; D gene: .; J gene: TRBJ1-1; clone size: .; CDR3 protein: CAISESAPVGAFF; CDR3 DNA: TGTGCCATCAGTGAGTCGGCTCCGGTTGGAGCTTTCTTT
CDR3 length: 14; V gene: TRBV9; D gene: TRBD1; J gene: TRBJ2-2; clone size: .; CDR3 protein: CASSVSGGPGELFF; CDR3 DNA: TGTGCCAGCAGCGTATCAGGGGGTCCCGGGGAGCTGTTTTTT
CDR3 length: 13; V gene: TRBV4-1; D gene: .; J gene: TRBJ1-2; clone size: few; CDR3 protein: CASTGQTNYGYTF; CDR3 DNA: TGCGCCAGCACCGGACAGACGAACTATGGCTACACCTTC
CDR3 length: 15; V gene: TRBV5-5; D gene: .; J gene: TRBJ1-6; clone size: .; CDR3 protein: CASSLVGQYNSPLHF; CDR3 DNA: TGTGCCAGCAGCTTGGTGGGGCAGTATAATTCACCCCTCCACTTT
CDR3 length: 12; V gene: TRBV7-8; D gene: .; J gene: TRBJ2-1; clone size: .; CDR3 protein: CASSLEPREQFF; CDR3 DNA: TGTGCCAGCAGCTTAGAGCCCCGTGAGCAGTTCTTC
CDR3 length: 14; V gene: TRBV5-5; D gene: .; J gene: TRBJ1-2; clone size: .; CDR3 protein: CASSPSGAGYGYTF; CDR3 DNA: TGTGCCAGCAGCCCGTCAGGGGCAGGCTATGGCTACACCTTC
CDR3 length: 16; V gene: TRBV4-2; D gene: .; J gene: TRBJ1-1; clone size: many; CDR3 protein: CASSQGVTGMNTEAFF; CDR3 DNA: TGTGCCAGCAGCCAAGGGGTAACGGGGATGAACACTGAAGCTTTCTTT
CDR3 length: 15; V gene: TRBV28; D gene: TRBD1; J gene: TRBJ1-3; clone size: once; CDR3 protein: CASSPPRQGGNTIYF; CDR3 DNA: TGTGCCAGCAGCCCACCCCGACAGGGTGGAAACACCATATATTTT
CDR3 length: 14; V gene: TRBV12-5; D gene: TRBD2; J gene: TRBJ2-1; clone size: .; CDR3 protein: CASVGTSGRNEQFF; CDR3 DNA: TGTGCTAGTGTGGGGACTAGCGGGAGGAATGAGCAGTTCTTC
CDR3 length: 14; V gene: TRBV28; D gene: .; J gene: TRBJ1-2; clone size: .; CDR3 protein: CASSLRGRSYGYTF; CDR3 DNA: TGTGCCAGCAGTTTAAGGGGACGGTCGTATGGCTACACCTTC
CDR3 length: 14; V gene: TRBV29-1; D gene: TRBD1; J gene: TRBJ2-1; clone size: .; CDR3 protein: CSVEARTGGTEQFF; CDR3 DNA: TGCAGCGTTGAAGCCCGGACAGGGGGGACTGAGCAGTTCTTC
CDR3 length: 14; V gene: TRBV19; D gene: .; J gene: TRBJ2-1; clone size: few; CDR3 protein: CASSMKAGYNEQFF; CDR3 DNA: TGTGCCAGTAGTATGAAGGCGGGCTACAATGAGCAGTTCTTC
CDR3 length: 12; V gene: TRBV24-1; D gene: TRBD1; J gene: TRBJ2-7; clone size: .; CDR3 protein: CATSEQGYEQYF; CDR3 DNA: TGTGCCACCAGTGAACAGGGGTACGAGCAGTACTTC
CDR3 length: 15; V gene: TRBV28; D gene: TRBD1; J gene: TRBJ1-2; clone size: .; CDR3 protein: CASRAPDRAHYGYTF; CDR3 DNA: TGTGCCAGCAGGGCCCCGGACAGGGCCCACTATGGCTACACCTTC
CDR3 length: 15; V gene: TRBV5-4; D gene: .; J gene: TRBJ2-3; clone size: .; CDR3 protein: CASSDPRTGTDTQYF; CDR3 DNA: TGTGCCAGCAGCGACCCTAGAACTGGGACAGATACGCAGTATTTT
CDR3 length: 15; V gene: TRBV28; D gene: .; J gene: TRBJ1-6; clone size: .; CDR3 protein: CASRSRGANNSPLHF; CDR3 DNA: TGTGCCAGCAGATCCCGGGGGGCGAATAATTCACCCCTCCACTTT
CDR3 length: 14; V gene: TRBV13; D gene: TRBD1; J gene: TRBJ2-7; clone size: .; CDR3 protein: CASSFRTGLNEQYF; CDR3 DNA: TGTGCCAGCAGTTTTAGGACAGGGTTAAACGAGCAGTACTTC
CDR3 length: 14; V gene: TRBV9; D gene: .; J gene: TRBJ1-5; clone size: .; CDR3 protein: CASSVGTDNQPQHF; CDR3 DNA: TGTGCCAGCAGCGTAGGGACAGACAATCAGCCCCAGCATTTT
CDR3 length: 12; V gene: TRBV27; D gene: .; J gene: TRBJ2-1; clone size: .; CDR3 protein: CASSHRVNEQFF; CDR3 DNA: TGTGCCAGCAGTCACAGGGTCAATGAGCAGTTCTTC
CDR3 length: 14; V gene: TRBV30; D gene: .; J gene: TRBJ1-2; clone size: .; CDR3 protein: CAWSVWVGDIGYTF; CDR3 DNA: TGTGCCTGGAGTGTATGGGTAGGGGATATAGGCTACACCTTC
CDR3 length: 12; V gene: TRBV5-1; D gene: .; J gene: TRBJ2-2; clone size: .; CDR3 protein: CASSDLTGELFF; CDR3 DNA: TGCGCCAGCTCGGATCTCACCGGGGAGCTGTTTTTT
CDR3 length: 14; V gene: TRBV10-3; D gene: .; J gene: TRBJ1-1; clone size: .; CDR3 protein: CAISESRPNTEAFF; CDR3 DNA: TGTGCCATCAGTGAGTCGCGACCCAACACTGAAGCTTTCTTT
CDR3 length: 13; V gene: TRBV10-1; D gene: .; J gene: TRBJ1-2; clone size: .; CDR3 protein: CASSATRGYGYTF; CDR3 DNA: TGCGCCAGCAGTGCGACTCGAGGCTATGGCTACACCTTC
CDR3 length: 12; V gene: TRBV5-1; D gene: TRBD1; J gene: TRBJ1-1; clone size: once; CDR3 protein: CASSPDSGGAFF; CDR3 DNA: TGCGCCAGCAGCCCGGACTCAGGGGGAGCTTTCTTT
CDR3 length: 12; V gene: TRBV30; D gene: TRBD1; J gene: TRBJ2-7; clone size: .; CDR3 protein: CACGTASYEQYF; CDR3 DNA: TGTGCCTGCGGGACAGCCTCCTACGAGCAGTACTTC
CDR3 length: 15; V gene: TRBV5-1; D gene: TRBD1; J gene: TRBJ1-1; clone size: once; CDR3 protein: CASSSSGTGSTEAFF; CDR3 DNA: TGCGCCAGCAGCTCTTCCGGGACAGGGTCCACTGAAGCTTTCTTT
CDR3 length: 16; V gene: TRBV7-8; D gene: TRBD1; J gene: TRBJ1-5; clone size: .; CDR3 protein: CASSPHLDRSYQPQHF; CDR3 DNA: TGTGCCAGCAGCCCCCACTTGGACAGGAGCTATCAGCCCCAGCATTTT
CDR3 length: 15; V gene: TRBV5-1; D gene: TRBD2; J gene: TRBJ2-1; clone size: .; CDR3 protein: CASSKGTSGSNEQFF; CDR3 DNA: TGCGCCAGCAGCAAAGGGACTAGCGGGAGTAATGAGCAGTTCTTC
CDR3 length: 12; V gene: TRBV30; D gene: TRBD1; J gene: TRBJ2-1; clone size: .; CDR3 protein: CAWSGQGYEQFF; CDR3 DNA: TGTGCCTGGAGCGGACAGGGCTATGAGCAGTTCTTC
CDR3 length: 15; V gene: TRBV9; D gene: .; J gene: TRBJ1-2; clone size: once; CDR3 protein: CASSVASAGKEGYTF; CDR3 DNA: TGTGCCAGCAGCGTAGCTTCGGCAGGGAAGGAAGGCTACACCTTC
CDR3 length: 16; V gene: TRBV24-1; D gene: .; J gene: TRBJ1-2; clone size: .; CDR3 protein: CATSDFLARTFRGYTF; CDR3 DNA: TGTGCCACCAGTGATTTCTTAGCCAGAACCTTCAGGGGCTACACCTTC
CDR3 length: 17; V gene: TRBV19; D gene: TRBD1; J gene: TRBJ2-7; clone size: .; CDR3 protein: CASSISRGQDSSYEQYF; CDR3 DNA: TGTGCCAGTAGTATTTCGAGGGGACAGGACAGCTCCTACGAGCAGTACTTC
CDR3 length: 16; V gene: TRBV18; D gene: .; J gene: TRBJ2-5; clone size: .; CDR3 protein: CASSPGRLATEETQYF; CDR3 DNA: TGTGCCAGCTCACCCGGTCGGCTAGCAACTGAAGAGACCCAGTACTTC
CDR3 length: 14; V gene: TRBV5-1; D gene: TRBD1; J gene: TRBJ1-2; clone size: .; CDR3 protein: CASSTSGQGYGYTF; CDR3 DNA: TGCGCCAGCAGCACGTCGGGACAGGGGTATGGCTACACCTTC
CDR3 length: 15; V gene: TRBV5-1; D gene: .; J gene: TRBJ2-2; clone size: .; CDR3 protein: CASSGGNRDTGELFF; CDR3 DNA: TGCGCCAGCAGCGGGGGAAATCGGGACACCGGGGAGCTGTTTTTT
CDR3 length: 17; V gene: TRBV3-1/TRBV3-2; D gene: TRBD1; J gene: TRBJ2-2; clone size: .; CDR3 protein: CASSQVGGTGTTGELFF; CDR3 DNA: TGTGCCAGCAGCCAAGTGGGGGGGACAGGGACCACCGGGGAGCTGTTTTTT